The 25 T cell receptor beta chains given below trace back to one sample, sequenced in a study of cytomegalovirus exposure and HLA in healthy donors. The PCR employed 60 Vbeta primers together with 13 Jbeta primers. The method was immunoSEQ multiplex PCR; TCRdb's version includes in-frame clones alone and lacks a portion of them. The sample records fewer than 150,000 clones, about 82% being singletons. Sequences were obtained from PBMCs. All receptors derive from a man aged 25-45 years in good health and CMV-seronegative.

The chain carries TRBV6-5 and TRBJ2-7, with 10 nucleotides matching TRBD2. After removal of 2 bases from V and 4 bases from J, the junction contained 5 bases not matched to a gene. Germline CDR1 is MNHEY and CDR2 is SVGAGI. This CDR3 contains 15 residues. The CDR3 protein is CASSYALAGRYEQYF. The CDR3 DNA is TGTGCCAGCAGTTACGCACTAGCGGGAAGATACGAGCAGTACTTC.

V is TRBV28 and J is TRBJ2-7; D may be TRBD1 (6 bases). The germline V and J ends were trimmed by 5 bases and 12 bases, with 17 bases remaining between them. The CDR3 is 12 amino acids. CDR1 and CDR2 from the germline V gene are MDHEN and SYDVKM. The CDR3 reads CASSPRGRGLYF. In DNA form, the CDR3 reads TGTGCCAGCAGTCCGAGGGGTAGGGGGTTGTACTTC.

The chain recombines TRBV7-9 with TRBJ1-4; perhaps TRBD1 as D (6 bases). There are 14 residues in the CDR3. The germline gives CDR1 SEHNR, CDR2 FQNEAQ (reference sequence). The V end lost 8 bases, the J end lost 8 bases, and 18 bases lay between the germline ends. DNA for the CDR3: TGTGCCAGCGCATGGTCAGGGGCTGGCGAAAAACTGTTTTTT. This codes for CASAWSGAGEKLFF.

The V call is TRBV5-1, the J call TRBJ2-1; the match to TRBD2 covers 7 bases. Trimming removed 4 bases from V and 9 bases from J; junction bases left unmatched: 10. The CDR3 is made up of 14 amino acids. Germline loops: CDR1 SGHRS, CDR2 YFSETQ. The CDR3 bases are TGCGCCAGCAGCCCACGTGCGGGAGTGGGTGAGCAGTTCTTC. This encodes CASSPRAGVGEQFF.

The rearrangement links TRBV6-1 to TRBJ1-5; D ambiguous. Per germline, CDR1 MNHNS and CDR2 SASEGT. V was trimmed by 4 bases and J by 0 bases, leaving 13 bases between them. This CDR3 region has 16 residues. Here the CDR3 reads CASSGYRENSNQPQHF. In nucleotides, the CDR3 is TGTGCCAGCAGTGGGTATAGGGAGAATAGCAATCAGCCCCAGCATTTT.

This chain joins TRBV28 and TRBJ1-1; possibly TRBD1 for D (5 bases). Trimming removed 5 bases at V and 1 base at J, with 8 bases between. The CDR3 covers 13 residues. Looked up from germline, CDR1 is MDHEN and CDR2 is SYDVKM. The CDR3 region has the DNA TGTGCCAGCAGTCGGGGGTGGAACACTGAAGCTTTCTTT. It codes for CASSRGWNTEAFF.

The chain joins TRBV6-4 to TRBJ2-1; 10 positions match TRBD2. Looked up from germline, CDR1 is MRHNA and CDR2 is SNTAGT. Losses at the gene ends were 3 bases for V and 6 bases for J; bases not matched to a gene: 5. The CDR3 has 15 amino acids. The CDR3 region is CASSELAGVINEQFF. CDR3 sequence (DNA): TGTGCCAGCAGTGAGCTAGCGGGAGTCATCAATGAGCAGTTCTTC.

The gene calls are TRBV4-1 and TRBJ2-5; tentative D call: TRBD2 (5 bases). CDR3 size: 16 residues. Between the trimmed V and J ends, which lost 0 bases and 5 bases, there was a span of 16 bases. Germline V gives CDR1 MGHRA, CDR2 YSYEKL. The CDR3 loop reads CASSQEHDSTGETQYF. DNA for the CDR3: TGCGCCAGCAGCCAAGAGCACGATTCGACGGGGGAGACCCAGTACTTC.

The CDR3 spells CASSSGTGNYGYTF. For the CDR3, the DNA is TGTGCCAGCAGCTCCGGGACAGGAAACTATGGCTACACCTTC. The chain combines TRBV27 with TRBJ1-2; TRBD1 aligns across 8 bases. This CDR3 region has 14 residues. The V segment lost 6 bases and the J segment 2 bases; nucleotides outside the gene matches: 5. From germline, CDR1 is MNHEY and CDR2 SMNVEV (reference sequence).

The chain couples TRBV15 to TRBJ2-7, with a weak D call TRBD2 (5 bases). The CDR3 consists of 15 residues. The germline V gene encodes CDR1 LNHNV and CDR2 YYDKDF (reference sequence). V lost 3 bases and J lost 2, with 14 bases in between. CDR3 bases: TGTGCCACCAGCAGGTTGGTAGGGAGTACCTACGAGCAGTACTTC. Amino acids: CATSRLVGSTYEQYF.

CDR3 protein: CASSFETTYEQYF. CDR3 DNA: TGTGCCAGCAGCTTTGAAACCACCTACGAGCAGTACTTC. V gene TRBV7-6 combines with J gene TRBJ2-5, with D hard to call. The J call is doubtful: the DNA matches TRBJ2-7 better. There are 13 residues in the CDR3. The germline gives CDR1 SGHVS, CDR2 FNYEAQ.

This clone was observed once. The chain has TRBV28 and TRBJ1-2; 8 nucleotides agree with TRBD1. The CDR3 extends over 13 amino acids. Germline-derived CDR1 and CDR2 are MDHEN and SYDVKM. V lost 4 bases and J lost 7; bases outside the gene matches: 5. The CDR3 here is CASSSRGLSGYTF. The CDR3 region has the DNA TGTGCCAGCAGTTCCAGGGGGCTTTCTGGCTACACCTTC.

This clone has just a few counts. The genes are TRBV6-5 and TRBJ1-1; D is unclear. The CDR3 consists of 13 residues. Germline CDR1 reads MNHEY; CDR2 reads SVGAGI. Trimming shortened V by 6 bases and J by 8 bases, and 16 bases separated the two germline ends. The CDR3 sequence is CASREHTEEEAFF. CDR3 in DNA: TGTGCCAGCAGGGAACACACGGAGGAGGAAGCTTTCTTT.

The rearrangement links TRBV5-1 to TRBJ2-5; TRBD1 might be the D (7 bases). The end of the DNA is better explained by TRBJ2-7, so the J call may be wrong. Germline CDR1 and CDR2: SGHRS and YFSETQ. The CDR3 runs 14 residues. The CDR3, as DNA: TGCGCCAGCAGCTTGAGACAGGGAGGCTACGAGCAGTACTTC. It yields the protein CASSLRQGGYEQYF.

The chain has TRBV7-9 and TRBJ1-6; possibly TRBD1 for D (6 bases). This CDR3 contains 13 residues. Germline V gives CDR1 SEHNR, CDR2 FQNEAQ (reference sequence). With 5 bases removed from V and 7 bases from J, the gap between germline ends came to 9 bases. The CDR3 protein is CASSPTGNSPLHF. CDR3 DNA sequence: TGTGCCAGCAGCCCAACAGGGAATTCACCCCTCCACTTT.

This clone was detected a few times. The chain carries TRBV4-1 and TRBJ2-5, with TRBD2 matching 13 bases. Trimming removed 1 base from V and 2 bases from J; junction bases left unmatched: 7. The CDR3 sequence is 18 residues long. CDR1 is MGHRA and CDR2 is YSYEKL in the germline V gene. The CDR3 region is CASSQGGLAGAGQETQYF. In nucleotides, the CDR3 is TGCGCCAGCAGCCAAGGAGGACTAGCGGGAGCCGGGCAAGAGACCCAGTACTTC.

J is TRBJ2-7 and V is TRBV6-4, with TRBD1 matching over 9 bases. This CDR3 has 15 amino acids. The germline gives CDR1 MRHNA, CDR2 SNTAGT. J was trimmed by 3 bases and V by 6 bases; bases with no gene match: 9. CDR3 nucleotides: TGTGCCAGCAGGAAGGAGGGGACAGGGAGCTACGAGCAGTACTTC. Translating it yields CASRKEGTGSYEQYF.

This chain links TRBV6-5 with TRBJ2-7; D possibly corresponds to TRBD1 (6 bases). The V gene lost 6 bases and the J gene lost 2 bases, with 11 bases spanning the gap. CDR3 length equals 13 residues. From germline, CDR1 is MNHEY and CDR2 SVGAGI. The CDR3 DNA follows: TGTGCCAGCAGCTTTGACAGGACCTACGAGCAGTACTTC. Protein sequence: CASSFDRTYEQYF.

The chain joins TRBV2 to TRBJ1-5; the match to TRBD1 covers 9 bases. The CDR3 is 17 amino acids. Germline V CDR1 and CDR2: SNHLY, FYNNEI. The junction had 10 bases not matched to a gene; V was cut back by 4 bases and J by 3 bases. The CDR3 region is CASSGGEGQGLNQPQHF. The CDR3 nucleotides are TGTGCCAGCAGTGGTGGGGAGGGACAGGGACTCAATCAGCCCCAGCATTTT.

J is TRBJ2-7 and V is TRBV11-2, with 8 bases aligning to TRBD1. The ends lost 3 bases at V and 6 bases at J; junction bases unmatched: 1. CDR1 is SGHAT and CDR2 is FQNNGV in the germline V gene. The CDR3 is 12 amino acids. CDR3 DNA sequence: TGTGCCAGCAGCTTCGACAGGGGCGAGCAGTACTTC. Protein product: CASSFDRGEQYF. The full variable domain, its missing parts supplied by reference TRBV11-2 and TRBJ2-7, is EAGVAQSPRYKIIEKRQSVAFWCNPISGHATLYWYQQILGQGPKLLIQFQNNGVVDDSQLPKDRFSAERLKGVDSTLKIQPAKLEDSAVYLCASSFDRGEQYFGPGTRLTVT.

This clone showed up just a few times. The rearrangement joins TRBV28 to TRBJ1-1, with a weak D call TRBD1 (5 bases). V shed 2 bases and J shed 4 bases, with 14 bases lying between them. The CDR3 spans 15 residues. Looked up from germline, CDR1 is MDHEN and CDR2 is SYDVKM. In DNA form, the CDR3 reads TGTGCCAGCAGTTTAAGGGCAGGGAGGGTCACTGAAGCTTTCTTT. It yields the protein CASSLRAGRVTEAFF.

CDR3 coding DNA: TGTGCCAGCTCTTCAGCCCCAGGGAAGGGTGAAAATGGCTACACCTTC. The encoded protein is CASSSAPGKGENGYTF. The V gene is TRBV18, the J gene TRBJ1-2, with D perhaps TRBD1 (5 bases). Trimming took off 6 bases at V and 6 bases at J, with 23 bases between the two ends. Germline V gene lookup returns CDR1 KGHSH and CDR2 LQKENI. The CDR3 totals 16 residues.

The chain joins TRBV9 to TRBJ1-3, with D maybe TRBD1 (5 bases). The V and J ends lost 0 bases and 0 bases respectively, with 7 bases between them. CDR1 is SGDLS, CDR2 YYNGEE, per germline. The CDR3 is made up of 15 amino acids. CDR3 coding DNA: TGTGCCAGCAGCGTAGGGGGCCTCTCTGGAAACACCATATATTTT. Protein product: CASSVGGLSGNTIYF.

V and J are TRBV10-3 and TRBJ2-3; D may be TRBD2 (6 bases). The germline CDR1 and CDR2 sequences are ENHRY and SYGVKD. The CDR3 contains 14 residues. The V end lost 9 bases, the J end lost 1 base, and 14 bases lay between the germline ends. CDR3 region: CAMGLGSGTDTQYF. Written as DNA, the CDR3 is TGTGCCATGGGTCTCGGGAGCGGCACAGATACGCAGTATTTT.

This clone has a single count. This chain links TRBV5-1 with TRBJ2-5, with TRBD1 matching over 9 bases. Germline V gives CDR1 SGHRS, CDR2 YFSETQ. Trimming removed 5 bases from V and 6 bases from J; junction bases left unmatched: 8. This CDR3 has 14 residues. Here the CDR3 DNA reads TGCGCCAGCAGTCCAATACAGGGGGCGAAGACCCAGTACTTC. Encoded protein: CASSPIQGAKTQYF.